This T cell receptor (beta chain) was sequenced during a study of long-term antiretroviral therapy in people with HIV. Investigators performed immunoSEQ version v3.0 at survey level. Method: immunoSEQ multiplex PCR; TCRdb's copy keeps in-frame clones and lacks some. This table holds 40,000 to 45,000 clones, roughly 96% found once. Trimming took off 1 base at V and 0 bases at J, with 10 bases between the two ends. Per the germline V gene, CDR1 is SNHLY and CDR2 is FYNNEI. The CDR3 sequence is 16 residues long. The receptor was derived from a woman aged 45 to 65 with HIV. The sample was unsorted PBMCs, taken 3.7 years after starting antiretroviral therapy. The chain carries TRBV2 and TRBJ1-3; no definite D call. In nucleotides, the CDR3 is TGTGCCAGCAGTGAAGGTGTCGTGTTCTCTGGAAACACCATATATTTT. Its protein is CASSEGVVFSGNTIYF.